This T cell receptor beta chain came from a study of shared clonotypes between healthy human individuals. Study-wide findings and caveats: What naive subsets generally showed was a larger estimated richness than memory subsets showed. Sharing across four donors was seen in roughly 5% of naive CD4 clonotypes.

Splitting the CD4+ cells yielded a CD45RA+ naive subset and a CD45RA-negative memory subset. As handled by the study authors: Junction-only sequences produced by ImmunoSEQ had no quality scores, so filtering differed. The table came from immunoSEQ multiplex PCR; TCRdb's copy has only in-frame clones and leaves some out. The V and J calls and clone size are taken from that table; D and trimming were inferred from the DNA. Of millions of clones in the sample, 85% to 95% were seen once. The CDR3 contains 17 residues. Looked up from germline, CDR1 is MNHNS and CDR2 is SASEGT. V lost 3 bases to trimming and J lost 4 bases, with 19 bases between them. This clone has just one count. Its matching antigen is unknown.

This clonotype originated in a man aged 18 to 29 in good health. The specimen sequenced was naive CD4+ T cells sorted from blood. Subset noted: CD45RA+ positively selected. The V gene is TRBV6-1, the J gene TRBJ1-3; TRBD1 might be the D (6 bases). The CDR3 DNA follows: TGTGCCAGCAGTGAGAGCTCTACAGGGACCATCGGAAACACCATATATTTT. It yields the protein CASSESSTGTIGNTIYF.